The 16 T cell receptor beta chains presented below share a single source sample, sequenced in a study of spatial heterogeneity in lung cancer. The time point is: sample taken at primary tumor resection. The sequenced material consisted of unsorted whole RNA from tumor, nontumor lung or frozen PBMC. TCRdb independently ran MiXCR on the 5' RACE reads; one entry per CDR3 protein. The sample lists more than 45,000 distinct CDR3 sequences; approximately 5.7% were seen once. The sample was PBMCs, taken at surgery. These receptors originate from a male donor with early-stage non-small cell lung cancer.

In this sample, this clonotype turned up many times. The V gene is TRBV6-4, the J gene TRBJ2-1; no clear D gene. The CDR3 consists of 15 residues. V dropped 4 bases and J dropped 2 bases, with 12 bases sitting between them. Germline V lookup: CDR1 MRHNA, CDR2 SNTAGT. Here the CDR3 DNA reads TGTGCCAGCAGTGTTGATTCCCGACCCTACAATGAGCAGTTCTTC. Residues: CASSVDSRPYNEQFF.

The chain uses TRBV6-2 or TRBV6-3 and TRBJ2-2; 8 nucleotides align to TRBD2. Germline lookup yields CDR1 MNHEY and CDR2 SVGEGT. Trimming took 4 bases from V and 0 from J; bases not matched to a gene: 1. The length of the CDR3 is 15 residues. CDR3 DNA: TGTGCCAGCAGTTCGGGAGGGCCGAACACCGGGGAGCTGTTTTTT. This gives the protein CASSSGGPNTGELFF.

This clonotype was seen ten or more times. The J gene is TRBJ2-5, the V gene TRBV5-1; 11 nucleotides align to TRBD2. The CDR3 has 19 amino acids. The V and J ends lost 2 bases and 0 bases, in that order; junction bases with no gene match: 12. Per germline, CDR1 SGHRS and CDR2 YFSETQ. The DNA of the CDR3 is TGCGCCAGCAGCTTCCCCGGGACTAGCGGAAGGGGGGACCAAGAGACCCAGTACTTC. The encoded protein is CASSFPGTSGRGDQETQYF.

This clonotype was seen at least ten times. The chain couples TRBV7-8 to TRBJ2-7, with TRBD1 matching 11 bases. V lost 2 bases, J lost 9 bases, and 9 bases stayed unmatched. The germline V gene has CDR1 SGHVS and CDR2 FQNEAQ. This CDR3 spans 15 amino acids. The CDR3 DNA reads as TGTGCCAGCAGCTTACCGGGGACAGGGGGAAGTGTGCAGTACTTC. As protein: CASSLPGTGGSVQYF.

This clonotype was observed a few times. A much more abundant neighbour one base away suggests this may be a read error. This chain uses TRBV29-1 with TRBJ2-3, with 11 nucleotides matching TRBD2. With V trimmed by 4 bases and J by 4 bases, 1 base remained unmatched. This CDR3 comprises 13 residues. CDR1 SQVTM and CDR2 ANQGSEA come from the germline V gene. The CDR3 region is CSVVLAGADTQYF. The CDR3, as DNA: TGCAGCGTTGTACTAGCGGGAGCAGATACGCAGTATTTT.

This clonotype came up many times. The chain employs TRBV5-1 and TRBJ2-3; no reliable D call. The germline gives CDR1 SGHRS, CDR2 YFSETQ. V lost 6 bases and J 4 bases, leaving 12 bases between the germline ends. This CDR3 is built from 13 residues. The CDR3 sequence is CASKRTGPDTQYF. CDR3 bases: TGCGCCAGCAAAAGGACCGGGCCAGATACGCAGTATTTT.

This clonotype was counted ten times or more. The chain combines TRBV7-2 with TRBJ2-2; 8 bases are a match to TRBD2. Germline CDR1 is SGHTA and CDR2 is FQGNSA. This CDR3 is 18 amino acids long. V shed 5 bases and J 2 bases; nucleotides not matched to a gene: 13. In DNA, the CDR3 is TGTGCCAGCAGCCCTCTTAGCGGGGCCGTACCTAACACCGGGGAGCTGTTTTTT. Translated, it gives CASSPLSGAVPNTGELFF.

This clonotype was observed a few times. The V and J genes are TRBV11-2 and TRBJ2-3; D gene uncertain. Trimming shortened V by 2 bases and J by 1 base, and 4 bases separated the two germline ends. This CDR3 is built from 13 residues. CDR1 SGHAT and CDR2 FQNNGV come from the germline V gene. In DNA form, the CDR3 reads TGTGCCAGCAGCTTAAAGGGCACAGATACGCAGTATTTT. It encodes CASSLKGTDTQYF.

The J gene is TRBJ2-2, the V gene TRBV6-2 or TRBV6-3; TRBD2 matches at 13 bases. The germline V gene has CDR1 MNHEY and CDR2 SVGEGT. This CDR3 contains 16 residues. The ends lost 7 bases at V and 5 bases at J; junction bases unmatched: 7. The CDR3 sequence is CASTRTSGRGTGELFF. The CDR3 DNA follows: TGTGCCAGCACTAGGACTAGCGGGAGAGGAACCGGGGAGCTGTTTTTT.

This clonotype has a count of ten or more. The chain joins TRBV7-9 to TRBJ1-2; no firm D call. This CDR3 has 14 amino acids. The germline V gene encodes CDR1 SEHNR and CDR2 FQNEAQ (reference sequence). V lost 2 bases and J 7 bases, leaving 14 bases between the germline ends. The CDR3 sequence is CASSLSVASSGYTF. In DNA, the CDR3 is TGTGCCAGCAGCTTATCCGTCGCCTCGAGTGGCTACACCTTC.

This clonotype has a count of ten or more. This chain's CDR3 is CASTLEGSGPYTGELFF. DNA for the CDR3: TGTGCCAGCACCTTAGAAGGAAGCGGGCCTTACACCGGGGAGCTGTTTTTT. The chain carries TRBV12-3 or TRBV12-4 and TRBJ2-2; possible D gene TRBD2, 6 bases. V was cut by 7 bases and J by 3 bases, with 21 bases left in between. CDR3 length equals 17 residues.

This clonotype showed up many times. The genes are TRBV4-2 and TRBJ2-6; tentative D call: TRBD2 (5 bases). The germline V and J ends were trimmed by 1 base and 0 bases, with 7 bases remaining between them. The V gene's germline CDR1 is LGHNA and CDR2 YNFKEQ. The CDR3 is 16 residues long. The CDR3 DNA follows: TGTGCCAGCAGCCAAGGTGGGAGCTCTGGGGCCAACGTCCTGACTTTC. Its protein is CASSQGGSSGANVLTF.

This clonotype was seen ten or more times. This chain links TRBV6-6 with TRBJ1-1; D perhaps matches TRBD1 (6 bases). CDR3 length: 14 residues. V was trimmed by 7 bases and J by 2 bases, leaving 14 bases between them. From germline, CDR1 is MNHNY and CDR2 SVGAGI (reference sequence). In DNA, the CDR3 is TGTGCCAGCAATCGCGGGACACCCAACACTGAAGCTTTCTTT. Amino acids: CASNRGTPNTEAFF.

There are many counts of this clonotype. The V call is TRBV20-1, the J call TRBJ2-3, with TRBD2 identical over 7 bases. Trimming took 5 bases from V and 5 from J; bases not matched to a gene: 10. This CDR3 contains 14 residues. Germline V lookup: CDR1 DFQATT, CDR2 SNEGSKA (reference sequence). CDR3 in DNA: TGCAGTGCTGACGGGGCGGGAGTGGGAGATACGCAGTATTTT. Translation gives CSADGAGVGDTQYF.

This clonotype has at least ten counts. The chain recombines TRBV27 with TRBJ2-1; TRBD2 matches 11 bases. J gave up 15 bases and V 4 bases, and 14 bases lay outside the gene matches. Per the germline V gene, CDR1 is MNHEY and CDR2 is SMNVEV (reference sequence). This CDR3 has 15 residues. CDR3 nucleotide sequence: TGTGCCAGCAGTTCTAGCGGGAGGTTGACGGGAATGCCGTTCTTC. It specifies CASSSSGRLTGMPFF.

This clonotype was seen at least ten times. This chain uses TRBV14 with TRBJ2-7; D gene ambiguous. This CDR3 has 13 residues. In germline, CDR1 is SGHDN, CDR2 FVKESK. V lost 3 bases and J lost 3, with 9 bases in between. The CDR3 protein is CASSQAVFYEQYF. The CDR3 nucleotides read TGTGCCAGCAGCCAGGCGGTATTCTACGAGCAGTACTTC.